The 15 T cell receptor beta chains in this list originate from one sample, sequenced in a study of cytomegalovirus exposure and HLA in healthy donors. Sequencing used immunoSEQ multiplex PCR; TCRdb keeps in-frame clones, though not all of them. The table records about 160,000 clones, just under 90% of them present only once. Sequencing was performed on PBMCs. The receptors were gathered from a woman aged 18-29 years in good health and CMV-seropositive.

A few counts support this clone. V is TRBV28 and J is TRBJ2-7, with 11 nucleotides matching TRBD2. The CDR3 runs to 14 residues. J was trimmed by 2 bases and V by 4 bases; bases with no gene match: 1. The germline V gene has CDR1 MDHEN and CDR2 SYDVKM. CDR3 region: CASSSTSGTYEQYF. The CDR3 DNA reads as TGTGCCAGCAGTTCGACTAGCGGGACCTACGAGCAGTACTTC.

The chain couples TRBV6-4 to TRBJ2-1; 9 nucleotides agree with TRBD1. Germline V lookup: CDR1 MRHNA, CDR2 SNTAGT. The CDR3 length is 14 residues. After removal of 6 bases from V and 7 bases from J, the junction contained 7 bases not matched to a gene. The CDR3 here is CASSEGDRVNEQFF. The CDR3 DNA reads TGTGCCAGCAGCGAGGGGGACAGGGTGAATGAGCAGTTCTTC.

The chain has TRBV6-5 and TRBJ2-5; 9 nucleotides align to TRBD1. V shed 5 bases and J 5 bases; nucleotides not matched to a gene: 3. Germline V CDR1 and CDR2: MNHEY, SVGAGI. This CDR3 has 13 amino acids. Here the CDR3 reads CASSTGGAETQYF. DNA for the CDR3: TGTGCCAGCAGTACAGGGGGCGCGGAGACCCAGTACTTC.

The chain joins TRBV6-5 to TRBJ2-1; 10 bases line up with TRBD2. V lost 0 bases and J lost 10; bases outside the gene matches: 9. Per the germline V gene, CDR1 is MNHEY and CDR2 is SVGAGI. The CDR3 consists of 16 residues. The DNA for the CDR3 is TGTGCCAGCAGTTACTCGGCTAGCGGGAGAAGGGGGGAGCAGTTCTTC. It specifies CASSYSASGRRGEQFF.

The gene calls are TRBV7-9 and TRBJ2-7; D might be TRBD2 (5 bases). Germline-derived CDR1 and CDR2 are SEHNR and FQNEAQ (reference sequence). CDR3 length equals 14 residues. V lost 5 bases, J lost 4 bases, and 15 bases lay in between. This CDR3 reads CASSPAGEGYEQYF. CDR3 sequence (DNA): TGTGCCAGCAGCCCCGCAGGCGAGGGATACGAGCAGTACTTC.

The CDR3 nucleotides are TGCGCCAGCAGTCGAACGAGACAGGGGAACAATGAGCAGTTCTTC. Translated: CASSRTRQGNNEQFF. The rearrangement joins TRBV5-1 to TRBJ2-1, with 8 bases lining up with TRBD1. The CDR3 is made up of 15 amino acids. J lost 5 bases, V lost 5 bases, and 9 bases had no gene match. Germline CDR1 reads SGHRS; CDR2 reads YFSETQ. The variable domain in full, completed from reference TRBV5-1 and TRBJ2-1, reads KAGVTQTPRYLIKTRGQQVTLSCSPISGHRSVSWYQQTPGQGLQFLFEYFSETQRNKGNFPGRFSGRQFSNSRSEMNVSTLELGDSALYLCASSRTRQGNNEQFFGPGTRLTVL.

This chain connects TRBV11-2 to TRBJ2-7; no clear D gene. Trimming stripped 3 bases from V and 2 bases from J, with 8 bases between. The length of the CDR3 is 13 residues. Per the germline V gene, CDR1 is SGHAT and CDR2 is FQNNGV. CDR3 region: CASSFGGPYEQYF. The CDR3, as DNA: TGTGCCAGCAGCTTTGGTGGCCCCTACGAGCAGTACTTC.

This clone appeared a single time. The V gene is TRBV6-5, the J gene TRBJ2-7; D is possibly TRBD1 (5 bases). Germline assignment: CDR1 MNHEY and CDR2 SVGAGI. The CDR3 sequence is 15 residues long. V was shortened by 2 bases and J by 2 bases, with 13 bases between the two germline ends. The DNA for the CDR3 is TGTGCCAGCAGTTACGCCATCGTAGGGGCCTACGAGCAGTACTTC. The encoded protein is CASSYAIVGAYEQYF.

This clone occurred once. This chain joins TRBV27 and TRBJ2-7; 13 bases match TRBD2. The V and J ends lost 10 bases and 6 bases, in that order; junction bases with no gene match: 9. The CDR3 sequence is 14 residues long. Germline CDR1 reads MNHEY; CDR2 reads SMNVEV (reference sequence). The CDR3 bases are TGTGCCACCGCACTAGCGGGAGGGCCTGGCGAGCAGTACTTC. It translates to CATALAGGPGEQYF.

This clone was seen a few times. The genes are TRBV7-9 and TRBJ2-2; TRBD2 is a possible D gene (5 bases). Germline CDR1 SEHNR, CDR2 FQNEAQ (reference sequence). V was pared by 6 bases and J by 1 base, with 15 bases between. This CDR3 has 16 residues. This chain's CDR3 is CASSFYRTGNTGELFF. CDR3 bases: TGTGCCAGCAGTTTTTATCGGACTGGGAACACCGGGGAGCTGTTTTTT.

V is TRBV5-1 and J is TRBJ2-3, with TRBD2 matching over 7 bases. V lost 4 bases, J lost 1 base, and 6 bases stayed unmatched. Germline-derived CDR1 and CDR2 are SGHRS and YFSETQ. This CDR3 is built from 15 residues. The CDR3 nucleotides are TGCGCCAGCAGCGAAACTGGACTAGGCACAGATACGCAGTATTTT. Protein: CASSETGLGTDTQYF.

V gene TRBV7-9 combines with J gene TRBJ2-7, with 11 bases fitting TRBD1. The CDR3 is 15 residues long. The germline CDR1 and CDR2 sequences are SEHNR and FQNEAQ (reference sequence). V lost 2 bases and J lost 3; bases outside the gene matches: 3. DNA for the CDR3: TGTGCCAGCAGCTTATCGGGACAGGGGGTCTACGAGCAGTACTTC. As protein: CASSLSGQGVYEQYF.

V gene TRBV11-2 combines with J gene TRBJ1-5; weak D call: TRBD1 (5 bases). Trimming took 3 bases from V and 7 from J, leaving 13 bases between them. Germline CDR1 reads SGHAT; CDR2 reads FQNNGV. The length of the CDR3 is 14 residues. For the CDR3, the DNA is TGTGCCAGCAGCTTTCCCGGGGCGGGACAGCCCCAGCATTTT. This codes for CASSFPGAGQPQHF.

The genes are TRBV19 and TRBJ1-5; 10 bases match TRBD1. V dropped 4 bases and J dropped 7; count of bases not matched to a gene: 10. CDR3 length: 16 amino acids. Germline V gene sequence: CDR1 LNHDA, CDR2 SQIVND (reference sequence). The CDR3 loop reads CASSTAGTGVGQPQHF. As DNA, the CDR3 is TGTGCCAGTAGTACCGCCGGGACAGGGGTGGGCCAGCCCCAGCATTTT.

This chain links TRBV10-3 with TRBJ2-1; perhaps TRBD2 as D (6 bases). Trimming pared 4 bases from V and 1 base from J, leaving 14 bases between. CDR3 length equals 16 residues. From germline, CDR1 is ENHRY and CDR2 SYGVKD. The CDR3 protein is CAISVGAAGSYNEQFF. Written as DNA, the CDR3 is TGTGCCATCAGTGTTGGGGCAGCGGGTTCCTACAATGAGCAGTTCTTC.